The next 25 T cell receptor beta chains were all read from a single sample in a study of T cell clones after liver transplantation. Assay: immunoSEQ multiplex PCR; the TCRdb copy retains only in-frame clones and omits some. This sample has approximately 65,000 clones, with about 92% found just once. The material was CD4+ T cells from blood, obtained roughly 25 months after liver transplant. The receptor set was obtained from a human patient who received a liver transplant. Some T cells may have originated in the graft donor.

V usage is TRBV5-1 and J usage is TRBJ1-4, with D possibly matching TRBD1 (6 bases). Looked up from germline, CDR1 is SGHRS and CDR2 is YFSETQ. V dropped 4 bases and J dropped 7 bases, with 17 bases sitting between them. This CDR3 comprises 15 residues. This chain's CDR3 is CASSPDGGGGEKLFF. CDR3 nucleotide sequence: TGCGCCAGCAGCCCCGATGGGGGGGGCGGTGAAAAACTGTTTTTT. Filled out from reference TRBV5-1 and TRBJ1-4, the complete variable domain reads KAGVTQTPRYLIKTRGQQVTLSCSPISGHRSVSWYQQTPGQGLQFLFEYFSETQRNKGNFPGRFSGRQFSNSRSEMNVSTLELGDSALYLCASSPDGGGGEKLFFGSGTQLSVL.

V usage is TRBV9 and J usage is TRBJ2-1; 7 bases align to TRBD1. This CDR3 spans 14 amino acids. Germline-derived CDR1 and CDR2 are SGDLS and YYNGEE. V dropped 4 bases and J dropped 9; count of bases not matched to a gene: 10. The CDR3 coding sequence is TGTGCCAGCAGCCCGATCGGACAGGCCAGTGAGCAGTTCTTC. It codes for CASSPIGQASEQFF.

The chain uses TRBV7-6 and TRBJ2-7; TRBD2 might be the D (6 bases). This CDR3 region has 14 residues. Germline loops: CDR1 SGHVS, CDR2 FNYEAQ. The germline V and J ends were trimmed by 1 base and 4 bases, with 11 bases remaining between them. The CDR3 nucleotides read TGTGCCAGCAGCTTAGGGCAGGGAGGATACGAGCAGTACTTC. Its protein is CASSLGQGGYEQYF.

The CDR3 bases are TGTGCCAGCAGTTACTCCCGCAGGGGTGAGACTGAAGCTTTCTTT. It codes for CASSYSRRGETEAFF. The chain employs TRBV6-5 and TRBJ1-1; D possibly corresponds to TRBD1 (6 bases). CDR1 MNHEY and CDR2 SVGAGI come from the germline V gene. V dropped 0 bases and J dropped 5 bases, with 13 bases sitting between them. This CDR3 has 15 amino acids.

The chain has TRBV11-2 and TRBJ2-1; tentative D call: TRBD1 (5 bases). Germline CDR1 is SGHAT and CDR2 is FQNNGV. CDR3 length equals 12 residues. Trimming removed 7 bases from V and 8 bases from J, with 12 bases in between. As DNA, the CDR3 is TGTGCCAGCACCGACCTCAGGGATGAGCAGTTCTTC. Translating gives CASTDLRDEQFF.

The chain employs TRBV9 and TRBJ2-1, with a tentative D call TRBD2 (5 bases). Trimming shortened V by 0 bases and J by 5 bases, and 12 bases separated the two germline ends. Germline loops: CDR1 SGDLS, CDR2 YYNGEE. The CDR3 is 15 residues long. This CDR3 is CASSVDPGSHNEQFF. Here the CDR3 DNA reads TGTGCCAGCAGCGTAGATCCGGGAAGCCACAATGAGCAGTTCTTC. The complete variable domain, with remaining parts taken from reference TRBV9 and TRBJ2-1, reads DSGVTQTPKHLITATGQRVTLRCSPRSGDLSVYWYQQSLDQGLQFLIQYYNGEERAKGNILERFSAQQFPDLHSELNLSSLELGDSALYFCASSVDPGSHNEQFFGPGTRLTVL.

The rearrangement links TRBV7-2 to TRBJ2-5; TRBD1 matches 9 bases. After removal of 6 bases from V and 5 bases from J, the junction contained 10 bases not matched to a gene. CDR3 length equals 15 residues. From germline, CDR1 is SGHTA and CDR2 FQGNSA. The CDR3 reads CASSLTGGEVETQYF. The CDR3 DNA sequence: TGTGCCAGCAGTTTGACAGGGGGTGAGGTGGAGACCCAGTACTTC.

The chain couples TRBV28 to TRBJ1-1, with 7 bases aligning to TRBD1. V was clipped by 2 bases and J by 5 bases; unmatched bases: 2. The CDR3 runs to 13 residues. Germline V lookup: CDR1 MDHEN, CDR2 SYDVKM. The CDR3 DNA sequence: TGTGCCAGCAGTTTAAGACAGGGTACTGAAGCTTTCTTT. Encoded protein: CASSLRQGTEAFF.

About this clone itself: No DNA is shown, since the ends of the CDR3 on it are uncertain; the CDR3 is the one TCRdb lists. This chain connects TRBV21-1 to TRBJ2-7. TRBV21-1 constitutes a pseudogene. The CDR3 has 16 residues if both end residues are counted. CDR3 protein: CASSPRVGDGAYEQYF.

The V and J genes are TRBV6-4 and TRBJ1-5; D uncertain. CDR1 is MRHNA and CDR2 is SNTAGT in the germline V gene. The V end was cut by 4 bases, the J end by 3 bases, with 13 bases between. The CDR3 loop spans 15 amino acids. The DNA of the CDR3 is TGTGCCAGCAGTGCCGACGTGGGTTTCAATCAGCCCCAGCATTTT. Its protein is CASSADVGFNQPQHF.

The chain has TRBV6-5 and TRBJ2-5, with D possibly called TRBD1 or TRBD2 (5 bases each). This CDR3 is built from 15 residues. Trimming took 6 bases from V and 5 from J, leaving 19 bases between them. Germline CDR1 and CDR2: MNHEY and SVGAGI. The CDR3 here is CASSLLGGTQETQYF. Written as DNA, the CDR3 is TGTGCCAGCAGCCTCTTGGGTGGGACCCAGGAGACCCAGTACTTC.

The V call is TRBV28, the J call TRBJ2-2; D uncertain. CDR1 is MDHEN and CDR2 is SYDVKM in the germline V gene. V was pared by 5 bases and J by 4 bases, with 2 bases between. This CDR3 contains 11 residues. The DNA of the CDR3 is TGTGCCAGCAGTAGCACCGGGGAGCTGTTTTTT. Translating gives CASSSTGELFF.

V is TRBV10-2 and J is TRBJ1-1; D not resolved. Trimming stripped 6 bases from V and 0 bases from J, with 8 bases between. This CDR3 spans 13 amino acids. In germline, CDR1 is WSHSY, CDR2 SAAADI. The CDR3 is CASSNIMNTEAFF. The CDR3 DNA follows: TGCGCCAGCAGCAACATTATGAACACTGAAGCTTTCTTT.

The chain joins TRBV30 to TRBJ2-1; D unresolved. CDR1 is GTSNPN, CDR2 SVGIG, per germline (reference sequence). CDR3 length equals 14 residues. Trimming cost V 2 bases and J 9 bases, with 17 bases left between them. The CDR3 region has the DNA TGTGCCTGGAGTACTCTAATCGGTGACATTGAGCAGTTCTTC. Translation gives CAWSTLIGDIEQFF.

The CDR3 reads CASHQGFNEQFF. The CDR3 bases are TGTGCCAGCCATCAGGGGTTCAATGAGCAGTTCTTC. The chain employs TRBV28 and TRBJ2-1; tentatively, D is TRBD1 (6 bases). Germline values: CDR1 MDHEN, CDR2 SYDVKM. This CDR3 comprises 12 residues. The V end was cut by 8 bases, the J end by 6 bases, with 11 bases between.

The chain employs TRBV5-5 and TRBJ2-7; tentatively, D is TRBD1 (5 bases). CDR1 is SGHKS, CDR2 YYEKEE, per germline (reference sequence). The CDR3 has 11 residues. V lost 5 bases and J 6 bases, leaving 9 bases between the germline ends. This CDR3 is CASRSGAEQYF. CDR3 nucleotides: TGTGCCAGCAGATCTGGGGCCGAGCAGTACTTC.

This chain links TRBV19 with TRBJ2-1; perhaps TRBD1 as D (6 bases). The CDR3 totals 14 residues. Germline-derived CDR1 and CDR2 are LNHDA and SQIVND (reference sequence). With 7 bases removed from V and 4 bases from J, the gap between germline ends came to 14 bases. Written as DNA, the CDR3 is TGTGCCAGTACTACAGGGACGCCTTACAATGAGCAGTTCTTC. Encoded protein: CASTTGTPYNEQFF.

The chain has TRBV5-4 and TRBJ1-2, with D tentatively TRBD1 (6 bases). Trimming shortened V by 4 bases and J by 5 bases, and 18 bases separated the two germline ends. Germline V CDR1 and CDR2: SGHNT, YYREEE (reference sequence). CDR3 size: 15 residues. The CDR3 region is CASSHLRGGVYGYTF. The CDR3 DNA reads TGTGCCAGCAGCCACCTAAGGGGGGGCGTTTATGGCTACACCTTC.

The chain uses TRBV6-4 and TRBJ2-3; 11 bases map to TRBD2. Trimming cost V 4 bases and J 3 bases; bases outside gene matches: 3. CDR3 length: 15 amino acids. Germline CDR1 is MRHNA and CDR2 is SNTAGT. The CDR3 bases are TGTGCCAGCAGTGTCCTAGCGGGAGGAACAGATACGCAGTATTTT. Encoded protein: CASSVLAGGTDTQYF.

The chain joins TRBV5-6 to TRBJ2-1; TRBD1 matches at 9 bases. The CDR3 is made up of 17 amino acids. Germline V gives CDR1 SGHDT, CDR2 YYEEEE. The J segment lost 3 bases and the V segment lost 0 bases, leaving 7 bases of the junction unmatched. In nucleotides, the CDR3 is TGTGCCAGCAGCTTGGGGACAGGGGCGATCCGCTACAATGAGCAGTTCTTC. This sequence encodes CASSLGTGAIRYNEQFF.

The table lists this clone with a count of one. J is TRBJ1-2 and V is TRBV4-3, with 7 bases identical to TRBD1. Germline CDR1 is LGHNA and CDR2 is YSLEER. CDR3 size: 15 residues. V dropped 0 bases and J dropped 8; count of bases not matched to a gene: 9. The CDR3 region is CASSQEPDRADGYTF. In DNA form, the CDR3 reads TGCGCCAGCAGCCAAGAACCCGACAGGGCAGACGGCTACACCTTC.

The chain carries TRBV5-1 and TRBJ1-1, with no clear D. The CDR3 extends over 13 amino acids. The V and J ends lost 5 bases and 4 bases respectively, with 12 bases between them. The germline V gene encodes CDR1 SGHRS and CDR2 YFSETQ. The CDR3 DNA reads TGCGCCAGCAGTGAGGCGGGTGCCACTGAAGCTTTCTTT. Protein sequence: CASSEAGATEAFF.

V is TRBV13 and J is TRBJ2-7, with no clear D. This CDR3 region has 17 residues. Germline CDR1 PRHDT, CDR2 FYEKMQ (reference sequence). Between the trimmed V and J ends, which lost 3 bases and 0 bases, there was a span of 18 bases. CDR3 DNA sequence: TGTGCCAGCAGCTTTAATTTTATGGTCGGCAACTCCTACGAGCAGTACTTC. Translated: CASSFNFMVGNSYEQYF.

This clone occurred a few times. The genes are TRBV6-1 and TRBJ1-2, with D possibly being TRBD1 (5 bases). Trimming shortened V by 8 bases and J by 7 bases, and 20 bases separated the two germline ends. Germline V gives CDR1 MNHNS, CDR2 SASEGT. The CDR3 has 14 amino acids. CDR3 protein: CASLLVGRLGGYTF. CDR3 DNA sequence: TGTGCCAGCCTGCTCGTGGGGCGCCTTGGTGGCTACACCTTC.

The rearrangement links TRBV11-2 to TRBJ1-4; D uncertain. The V gene lost 6 bases and the J gene lost 0 bases, with 8 bases spanning the gap. The CDR3 runs 14 residues. Germline CDR1 reads SGHAT; CDR2 reads FQNNGV. CDR3 residues: CASRGSTTNEKLFF. CDR3 DNA sequence: TGTGCCAGCAGGGGTTCAACAACTAATGAAAAACTGTTTTTT.